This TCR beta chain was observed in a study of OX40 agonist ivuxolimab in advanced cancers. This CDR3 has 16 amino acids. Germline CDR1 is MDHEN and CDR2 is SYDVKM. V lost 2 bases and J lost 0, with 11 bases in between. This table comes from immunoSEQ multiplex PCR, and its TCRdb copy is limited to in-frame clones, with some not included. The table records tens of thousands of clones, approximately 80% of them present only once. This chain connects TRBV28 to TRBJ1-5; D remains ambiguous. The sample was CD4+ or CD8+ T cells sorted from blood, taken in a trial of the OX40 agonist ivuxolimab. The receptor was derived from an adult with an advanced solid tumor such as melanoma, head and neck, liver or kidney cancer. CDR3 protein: CASSLGGFASNQPQHF. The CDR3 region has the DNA TGTGCCAGCAGTTTAGGTGGGTTCGCTAGCAATCAGCCCCAGCATTTT.